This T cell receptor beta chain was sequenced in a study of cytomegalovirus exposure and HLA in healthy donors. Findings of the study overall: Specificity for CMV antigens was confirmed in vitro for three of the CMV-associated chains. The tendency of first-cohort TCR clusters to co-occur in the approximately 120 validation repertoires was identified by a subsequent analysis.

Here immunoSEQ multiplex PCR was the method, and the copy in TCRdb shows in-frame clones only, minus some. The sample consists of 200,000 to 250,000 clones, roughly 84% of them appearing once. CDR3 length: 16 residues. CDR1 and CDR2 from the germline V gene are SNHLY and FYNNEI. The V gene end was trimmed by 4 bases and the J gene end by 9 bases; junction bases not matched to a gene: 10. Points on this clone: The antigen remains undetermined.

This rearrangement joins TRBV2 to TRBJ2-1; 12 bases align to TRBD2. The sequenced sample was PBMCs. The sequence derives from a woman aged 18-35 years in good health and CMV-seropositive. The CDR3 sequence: CASSGETSGSFSEQFF. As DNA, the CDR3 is TGTGCCAGCAGTGGAGAGACTAGCGGGAGTTTTAGTGAGCAGTTCTTC.